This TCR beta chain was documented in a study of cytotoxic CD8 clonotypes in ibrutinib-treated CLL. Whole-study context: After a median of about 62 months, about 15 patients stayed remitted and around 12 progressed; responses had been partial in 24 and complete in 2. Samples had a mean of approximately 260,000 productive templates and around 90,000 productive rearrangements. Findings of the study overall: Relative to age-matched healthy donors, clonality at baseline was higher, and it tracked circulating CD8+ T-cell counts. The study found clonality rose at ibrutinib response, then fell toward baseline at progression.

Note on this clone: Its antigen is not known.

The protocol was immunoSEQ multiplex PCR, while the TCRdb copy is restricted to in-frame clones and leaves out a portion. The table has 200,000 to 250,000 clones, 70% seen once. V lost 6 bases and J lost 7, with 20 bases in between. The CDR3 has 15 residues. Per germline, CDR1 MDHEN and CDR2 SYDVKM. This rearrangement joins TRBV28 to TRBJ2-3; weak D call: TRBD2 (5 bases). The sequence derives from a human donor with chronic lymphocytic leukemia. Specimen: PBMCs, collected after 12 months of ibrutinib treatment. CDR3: CASSPEGKAQYTQYF. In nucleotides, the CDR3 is TGTGCCAGCAGCCCCGAGGGCAAAGCCCAGTATACGCAGTATTTT.